This T cell receptor (beta chain) was sequenced during a study of long-term antiretroviral therapy in people with HIV. They ran version v3.0 of the immunoSEQ assay at survey level. Measured with immunoSEQ multiplex PCR; TCRdb has only the in-frame clones, and not every one. In the table there are more than 25,000 clones, 97% of which are singletons. The CDR3 spans 16 residues. CDR1 and CDR2 from the germline V gene are SGHTA and FQGNSA. Trimming pared 3 bases from V and 1 base from J, leaving 15 bases between. Treatment for all HIV-infected participants took place in the United States. The sample in question was unsorted PBMCs, obtained 7.6 years after starting antiretroviral therapy. The V gene is TRBV7-2, the J gene TRBJ1-1; D is uncertain. The clonotype was recovered from a man aged 30-40 years with HIV. The CDR3 reads CASSFSVGRTNTEAFF. In nucleotides, the CDR3 is TGTGCCAGCAGCTTTAGCGTCGGACGGACGAACACTGAAGCTTTCTTT.